This T cell receptor (beta chain) derives from a study of neurological immune-mediated disorders. Points from the study as a whole: HTLV-1-associated myelopathy displayed the greatest TCR clonal expansion, and multiple sclerosis exhibited the smallest, lower than that of healthy controls.

TCRdb reprocessed the 5' RACE reads via MiXCR and lists one record per CDR3 protein. The sample comprises around 71,000 distinct CDR3 sequences, 12% to 15% of which are singletons, and 3.5% to 5.5% rests with the top ten. Time point described: longitudinal time-point 1 (baseline). Notes on this clonotype: The antigen is unknown.

The CDR3 length is 15 residues. CDR1 is LNHDA, CDR2 SQIVND, per germline (reference sequence). The V end was cut by 4 bases, the J end by 6 bases, with 16 bases between. What was sequenced was PBMCs. This sequence was found in a female donor with HTLV-1-associated myelopathy (HAM/TSP). The chain has TRBV19 and TRBJ2-4; perhaps TRBD2 as D (6 bases). The DNA for the CDR3 is TGTGCCAGTAGTACCCCGACTGGGAGGAGAAACATTCAGTACTTC. Protein: CASSTPTGRRNIQYF.